This entry features one T cell receptor (beta chain) sequence. The data stem from a study of PD-L1 blockade in urothelial cancer. Looking at the study overall: Bladder-origin urothelial cancer in males covered about 90% of the roughly 30 patients. The number of prior chemotherapy regimens per patient was 0 to 3.

Sample time point: peripheral blood 6 weeks after treatment start. Patient disease was locally advanced or metastatic urothelial carcinoma. Synthetically made TCR analog templates were put into each PCR as spikes. Clones were read by immunoSEQ multiplex PCR, and TCRdb kept only the in-frame ones, dropping some. The data hold roughly 100,000 clones, with less than 90% observed a single time. Source: PBMCs, taken around atezolizumab (anti-PD-L1) treatment. This clonotype was sampled from a man between 65 and 85 years old with urothelial cancer.

CDR3: CASSTRTGRRENYGYTF. CDR3 bases: TGTGCCAGTAGTACCAGGACAGGGCGAAGAGAAAACTATGGCTACACCTTC. V is TRBV19 and J is TRBJ1-2; 8 nucleotides agree with TRBD1. Germline assignment: CDR1 LNHDA and CDR2 SQIVND (reference sequence). CDR3 size: 17 residues. J gave up 2 bases and V 4 bases, and 12 bases lay outside the gene matches.